The rows below give T cell receptor beta chains drawn from one sample of a study of cytomegalovirus exposure and HLA in healthy donors. Some clones are missing from TCRdb's copy, which holds only in-frame ones; the method was immunoSEQ multiplex PCR. The repertoire holds about 150,000 clones, with 65% to 80% as singletons. Material for sequencing was PBMCs. Receptors originate from a male donor in good health and CMV-seronegative. Both conserved end residues are part of each CDR3. Clone size appears in some rows only: once, few, many, or a class for an expanded clone.

v_call	clone_size	j_call	cdr3_aa
TRBV29-1	NA	TRBJ2-2	CSVLGQGNTGELFF
TRBV5-6	NA	TRBJ1-1	CASSLAEGQGIAMNTEAFF
TRBV19	once	TRBJ1-5	CASSIYVQGSQPQHF
TRBV5-1	NA	TRBJ2-5	CASSEGTGETQYF
TRBV9	NA	TRBJ2-3	CASSDRQGADTQYF
TRBV19	NA	TRBJ2-7	CASSIDGEHYEQYF
TRBV11-2	few	TRBJ2-7	CASNFRGGSSYEQYF
TRBV9	NA	TRBJ2-7	CASSAGTGPYEQYF
TRBV5-4	NA	TRBJ2-1	CASSLGLAVSYNEQFF
TRBV7-8	NA	TRBJ2-3	CASSLGGGYTDTQYF
TRBV29-1	NA	TRBJ2-5	CSVRRDQETQYF
TRBV7-6	few	TRBJ2-1	CASSRGQDPYNEQFF
TRBV27	NA	TRBJ1-1	CASRTLAGNTEAFF
TRBV15	NA	TRBJ1-4	CATSIGGRNEKLFF
TRBV7-2	NA	TRBJ2-2	CASSLAQHGTGELFF
TRBV6-6	NA	TRBJ2-7	CASSSRDSYEQYF
TRBV30	NA	TRBJ1-1	CAWYRGGSTQAFF
TRBV19	once	TRBJ2-7	CASSGRAGDEQYF
TRBV18	few	TRBJ2-5	CASSPTGFGGQETQYF
TRBV20-1	NA	TRBJ1-2	CSAKTRGYTF
TRBV7-2	NA	TRBJ2-7	CASSLQRGGYEQYF
TRBV7-2	few	TRBJ2-5	CASSDRGGETQYF
TRBV12-5	once	TRBJ2-5	CASVRGGLGLAGEYQETQYF
TRBV7-6	NA	TRBJ1-1	CASSLAVAGPNTEAFF
TRBV6-5	NA	TRBJ2-7	CASSSPQGTSYEQYF
TRBV23-1	NA	TRBJ1-2	CASSRALQNYGYTF
TRBV5-5	NA	TRBJ1-3	CASSSTEDRLGNTIYF
TRBV18	NA	TRBJ1-5	CASSPSFRAVNQPQHF
TRBV5-6	few	TRBJ2-3	CASSLFLASDMTDTQYF
TRBV7-9	NA	TRBJ2-7	CSSSPSAEQYF
TRBV10-2	NA	TRBJ1-5	CASSVWGQDQPQHF
TRBV5-1	once	TRBJ1-2	CASSPGQGNGYTF
TRBV18	NA	TRBJ2-6	CASSPPNRGITGANVLTF
TRBV11-1	NA	TRBJ2-7	CASSLHPWLADFYEQYF
TRBV28	NA	TRBJ2-3	CASSSLQSLGSTDTQYF